What follows describes a single T cell receptor (beta chain). Its cognate antigen has yet to be identified. Base qualities are not recorded, but no much larger clone differs from it by a single base. This specimen belongs to a study of control samples from healthy donors and cancer patients (dated by TCRdb to 2020 to 2021). The CDR3 measures 13 amino acids from cysteine to phenylalanine. Kept here is only the CDR3 DNA, which spans 39 bases and is read in frame from base 1. CDR1 and CDR2 (MNHEY, SVGEGT) derive from the germline V gene. The germline V and J ends show losses of 5 bases and 5 bases respectively, and no gene match explains 5 bases of the junction. The protocol used for the library was the immunoSEQ multiplex PCR assay. Drawn from immuneACCESS, this table holds only the in-frame rearrangements with V and J called that TCRdb kept. Clones are partly lost; checked studies trace under half to an unresolved V gene and leave the rest unexplained. Within this sample are tens of thousands of clones, with more than 70% of them counted one time only. 9.5% to 13% of the sample lies in the top ten.

This clonotype originated in a woman between 55 and 75 years old with lung cancer. Sequenced input: PBMCs. The sequence is built from TRBV6-2 or TRBV6-3 and TRBJ2-5; TRBD2 fits 7 bases in the junction. The bases read TGTGCCAGCAGTCCCCTGGGAGGGGAGACCCAGTACTTC. This codes for CASSPLGGETQYF.